This T cell receptor (beta chain) was sequenced in a study of T cells in Graves' hyperthyroidism and ophthalmopathy. This clonotype was seen a few times. Amplification targeted TCR beta CDR3 regions from RNA transcripts. First-round RT-PCR targeting the TCR CDR3 was performed with the HTBI primer set. TCRdb called the multiplex PCR reads again in MiXCR, with one record for every CDR3 protein. The sample holds hundreds of thousands of distinct CDR3 sequences, 18% seen once. Every diagnosis used clinical symptoms, serum thyroxine and TRAb, thyroid ultrasound and orbital computed tomography. The V gene's germline CDR1 is SGHVS and CDR2 FNYEAQ. V was trimmed by 4 bases and J by 5 bases, leaving 11 bases between them. CDR3 length: 13 amino acids.

Sample: blood. The TCR was taken from a woman aged 45-59 years with Graves' hyperthyroidism that later progressed to Graves' ophthalmopathy. The chain employs TRBV7-6 and TRBJ1-2; no firm D call. In DNA, the CDR3 is TGTGCCAGCAGCTCGGAGACGGGGTATGGCTACACCTTC. This translates into CASSSETGYGYTF.